The clone carrying this T cell receptor (beta chain) is classed as medium-sized. The CDR3 spans 15 residues. Germline V lookup: CDR1 SGHRS, CDR2 YFSETQ. V lost 4 bases to trimming and J lost 7 bases, with 21 bases between them. This record belongs to a study of shared clonotypes between healthy human individuals. Turning to the study itself: The study drew on a couple of women and a few men aged 18 to 49 as donors.

In replicate PCRs of sorted subsets, roughly 210 ng DNA, approximately 30,000 T cell genomes, was used. The assay was immunoSEQ multiplex PCR, and TCRdb's table has in-frame clones only and misses some. The data hold some 1 million clones, with roughly 80% observed a single time. The TCR sequence derives from a man younger than 35 in good health. Sequencing input: memory CD4+ T cells sorted from blood. Subset in this sample: CD45RA-negative fraction. The chain is built from TRBV5-1 and TRBJ2-7; possibly TRBD1 for D (5 bases). The CDR3: CASSQTDSLVGEQYF. DNA for the CDR3: TGCGCCAGCAGCCAGACTGACAGCCTAGTTGGGGAGCAGTACTTC.